This TCR beta chain appears in the sequencing data of a study of post-analysis software for immune sequencing data. As for the study in general: Relapsing-remitting, secondary progressive and progressive-relapsing forms of multiple sclerosis all featured among disease courses. Whole-study results and caveats: Among multiple sclerosis patients, normalized Chao1 diversity was significantly below that of controls. Higher frequency in patients than in controls was seen for about five TRBV segments, with TRBV5-6, TRBV5-1 and TRBV20-1 among them. With F measure, samples from one preparation batch clustered together strongly.

This CDR3 is built from 12 residues. Per germline, CDR1 SQVTM and CDR2 ANQGSEA. Trimming left V 6 bases short and J 4 bases short, with 10 bases between. The TCR beta cDNA libraries carried unique molecular identifiers. From approximately 0.95 to 9.8 million T cells, 500,000 or so cDNA molecules were obtained. Each CDR3 protein is one row after TCRdb ran MiXCR on the PCR reads. The table includes hundreds of thousands of distinct CDR3 sequences, more than 50% detected once. In this sample, this clonotype turned up a few times. Its antigen is still unknown. The V and J genes are TRBV29-1 and TRBJ2-1; no clear D. The material sequenced was blood. This TCR was recovered from a girl aged 2-10 years with multiple sclerosis. The CDR3 loop reads CSVLDQYNEQFF. CDR3 coding DNA: TGCAGCGTACTGGACCAGTACAATGAGCAGTTCTTC.